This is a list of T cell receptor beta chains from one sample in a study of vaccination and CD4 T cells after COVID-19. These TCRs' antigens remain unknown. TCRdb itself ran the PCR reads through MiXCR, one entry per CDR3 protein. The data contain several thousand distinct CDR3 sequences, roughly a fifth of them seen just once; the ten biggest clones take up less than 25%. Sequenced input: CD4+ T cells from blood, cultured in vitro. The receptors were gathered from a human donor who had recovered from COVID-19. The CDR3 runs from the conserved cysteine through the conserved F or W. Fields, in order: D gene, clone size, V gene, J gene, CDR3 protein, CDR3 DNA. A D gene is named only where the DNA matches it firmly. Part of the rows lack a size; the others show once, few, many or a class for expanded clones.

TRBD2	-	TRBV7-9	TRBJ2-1	CASRSLAGVYNEQFF	TGTGCCAGCAGATCTCTAGCGGGGGTCTACAATGAGCAGTTCTTC
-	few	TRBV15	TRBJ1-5	CATTRDGNQPQHF	TGTGCCACCACCCGCGATGGCAATCAGCCCCAGCATTTT
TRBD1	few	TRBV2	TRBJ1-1	CASSGDRVFQAFF	TGTGCCAGCAGTGGGGACAGGGTTTTCCAGGCTTTCTTT
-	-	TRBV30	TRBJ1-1	CAWKEGMNTEAFF	TGTGCCTGGAAGGAGGGAATGAACACTGAAGCTTTCTTT
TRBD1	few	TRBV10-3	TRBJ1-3	CAIRGQVFSGNTIYF	TGTGCCATCAGGGGACAGGTCTTCTCTGGAAACACCATATATTTT
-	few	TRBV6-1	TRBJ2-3	CASSEMGQGLYTQYF	TGTGCCAGCAGTGAAATGGGTCAAGGCTTGTATACGCAGTATTTT
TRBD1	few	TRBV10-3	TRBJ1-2	CATTRGSSQYGPNYGYTF	TGTGCCACCACCAGGGGGTCCTCTCAGTACGGTCCTAACTATGGCTACACCTTC
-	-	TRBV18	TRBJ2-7	CASSPFQPSYEQYF	TGTGCCAGCTCACCGTTTCAGCCCTCCTACGAGCAGTACTTC
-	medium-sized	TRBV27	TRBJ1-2	CASSFGPNYGYTF	TGTGCCAGCAGTTTCGGGCCAAACTATGGCTACACCTTC
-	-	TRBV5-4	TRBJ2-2	CASSQLDGELFF	TGTGCCAGCAGCCAACTAGACGGGGAGCTGTTTTTT
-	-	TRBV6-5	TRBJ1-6	CASSYSSGLSSPLHF	TGTGCCAGCAGTTACTCCTCAGGGCTGTCATCACCCCTCCACTTT
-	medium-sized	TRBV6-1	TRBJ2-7	CASENQYF	TGTGCCAGCGAGAACCAGTACTTC
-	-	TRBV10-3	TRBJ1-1	CAIRASPGDTEAFF	TGTGCCATCAGGGCCTCCCCGGGGGACACTGAAGCTTTCTTT
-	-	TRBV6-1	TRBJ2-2	CASSPQDTGELFF	TGTGCCAGCAGCCCCCAGGACACCGGGGAGCTGTTTTTT
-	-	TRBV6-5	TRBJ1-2	CASSSPTAYGYTF	TGTGCCAGCAGTTCCCCGACAGCTTATGGCTACACCTTC
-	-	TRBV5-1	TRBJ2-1	CASSTVQGTYNEQFF	TGCGCCAGCAGCACGGTTCAGGGAACCTACAATGAGCAGTTCTTC
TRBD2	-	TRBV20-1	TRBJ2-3	CSAQRGGDTDTQYF	TGCAGTGCTCAGCGGGGGGGTGACACAGATACGCAGTATTTT
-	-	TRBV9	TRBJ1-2	CASSRSGEPYGYTF	TGTGCCAGCAGCCGCTCTGGAGAACCTTATGGCTACACCTTC
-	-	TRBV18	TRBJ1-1	CASSQDPKGEAFF	TGTGCCAGCTCCCAAGACCCTAAGGGTGAAGCTTTCTTT
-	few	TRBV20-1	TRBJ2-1	CSGMGGSNNEQFF	TGCAGTGGGATGGGGGGTAGCAACAATGAGCAGTTCTTC
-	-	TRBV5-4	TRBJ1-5	CASSVAGGEPQHF	TGTGCCAGCAGTGTCGCAGGAGGGGAGCCCCAGCATTTT
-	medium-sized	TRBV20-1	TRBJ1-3	CSATLGRRDSGNTIYF	TGCAGTGCTACCCTTGGACGACGGGACTCTGGAAACACCATATATTTT
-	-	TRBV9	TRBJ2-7	CASSVGVGGSSYEQYF	TGTGCCAGCAGCGTAGGGGTCGGGGGTTCTTCCTACGAGCAGTACTTC
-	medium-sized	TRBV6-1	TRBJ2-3	CASSDGTDTQYF	TGTGCCAGCAGTGACGGCACAGATACGCAGTATTTT
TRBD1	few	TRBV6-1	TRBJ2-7	CASRGTGGDEQYF	TGTGCCAGCCGTGGGACAGGGGGAGACGAGCAGTACTTC
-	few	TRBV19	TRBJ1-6	CASSITGENSPLHF	TGTGCCAGTAGCATTACGGGGGAAAATTCACCCCTCCACTTT
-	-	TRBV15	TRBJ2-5	CATSRDRRGLPETQYF	TGTGCCACCAGCAGAGATCGCAGGGGCCTTCCAGAGACCCAGTACTTC
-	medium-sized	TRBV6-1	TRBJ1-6	CASSETLSGTPLHF	TGTGCCAGCAGTGAAACTCTAAGCGGTACACCCCTCCACTTT